One sample yielded the 15 T cell receptor beta chains listed below, sequenced in a study of blood T cell repertoires in COVID-19. Measured with immunoSEQ multiplex PCR; TCRdb has only the in-frame clones, and not every one. This table has 150,000 to 200,000 clones, 80% to 90% appearing once. The sequencing input was PBMCs or T cells enriched from blood (not recorded which). The receptor source for this set is a young woman who had recovered from COVID-19.

This clone was detected only once. The genes are TRBV2 and TRBJ2-7; D perhaps matches TRBD1 (5 bases). The CDR3 runs to 15 residues. Trimming left V 8 bases short and J 2 bases short, with 19 bases between. Germline loops: CDR1 SNHLY, CDR2 FYNNEI. The CDR3 DNA is TGTGCCAGCGAGACTCAGGCAGGGTTGACCTACGAGCAGTACTTC. Translation: CASETQAGLTYEQYF.

The gene calls are TRBV18 and TRBJ1-1; D unresolved. Germline V gene data show CDR1 as KGHSH and CDR2 as LQKENI. The CDR3 totals 13 residues. The germline V and J ends were trimmed by 3 bases and 1 base, with 6 bases remaining between them. Here the CDR3 DNA reads TGTGCCAGCTCACCGGCAGAGAACACTGAAGCTTTCTTT. Translation: CASSPAENTEAFF.

This chain links TRBV20-1 with TRBJ2-1; D is perhaps TRBD1 (5 bases). This CDR3 spans 11 amino acids. V lost 3 bases and J 12 bases, leaving 12 bases between the germline ends. Germline CDR1 is DFQATT and CDR2 is SNEGSKA (reference sequence). The DNA of the CDR3 is TGCAGTGCTAGTCCTTCGCAGGGGCAGTTCTTC. This gives the protein CSASPSQGQFF.

V gene TRBV5-4 combines with J gene TRBJ1-4, with 9 bases lining up with TRBD1. In germline, CDR1 is SGHNT, CDR2 YYREEE (reference sequence). The V segment lost 3 bases and the J segment 3 bases; nucleotides outside the gene matches: 12. The CDR3 spans 18 residues. The CDR3 region is CASSWGPGQGLANEKLFF. DNA of the CDR3: TGTGCCAGCAGCTGGGGGCCGGGACAGGGACTAGCTAATGAAAAACTGTTTTTT.

The sample holds one count of this clone. The chain employs TRBV6-5 and TRBJ1-3, with D unresolved. This CDR3 is 13 amino acids long. Trimming cost V 0 bases and J 3 bases, with 3 bases left between them. In germline, CDR1 is MNHEY, CDR2 SVGAGI. CDR3 in amino acids: CASSYSNGNTIYF. CDR3 bases: TGTGCCAGCAGTTACTCCAATGGAAACACCATATATTTT.

V usage is TRBV15 and J usage is TRBJ1-6, with D tentatively TRBD1 (6 bases). This CDR3 spans 14 amino acids. Germline V lookup: CDR1 LNHNV, CDR2 YYDKDF (reference sequence). Trimming removed 4 bases at V and 7 bases at J, with 11 bases between. The CDR3 coding sequence is TGTGCCACCAGCAAAGGGCAGGGGAATTCACCCCTCCACTTT. This codes for CATSKGQGNSPLHF.

The CDR3: CASTTPTGYGYTF. The CDR3 nucleotides are TGTGCCAGCACCACCCCGACAGGGTATGGCTACACCTTC. This chain uses TRBV2 with TRBJ1-2; 7 bases map to TRBD1. The CDR3 is 13 residues long. Looked up from germline, CDR1 is SNHLY and CDR2 is FYNNEI. V lost 7 bases and J lost 5; bases outside the gene matches: 7.

V and J are TRBV2 and TRBJ2-3; the D gene is possibly TRBD2 (6 bases). The ends were cut back, 2 bases at V and 2 bases at J, with 14 bases in the middle. CDR3 length: 16 residues. The germline CDR1 and CDR2 sequences are SNHLY and FYNNEI. CDR3 DNA: TGTGCCAGCAGTGAATACGGCAGGGACTCCACAGATACGCAGTATTTT. Translation gives CASSEYGRDSTDTQYF.

The sample holds one count of this clone. The V call is TRBV7-9, the J call TRBJ2-7; 9 nucleotides line up with TRBD1. V lost 5 bases, J lost 7 bases, and 12 bases stayed unmatched. This CDR3 is 15 amino acids long. Germline-derived CDR1 and CDR2 are SEHNR and FQNEAQ (reference sequence). The CDR3 coding sequence is TGTGCCAGCAGCCAACGGCGGGGACAGGGAGGTGAGCAGTACTTC. Protein sequence: CASSQRRGQGGEQYF.

The J gene is TRBJ1-1, the V gene TRBV5-1; D perhaps matches TRBD1 (5 bases). The CDR3 is 15 amino acids. Germline lookup yields CDR1 SGHRS and CDR2 YFSETQ. Trimming cost V 4 bases and J 4 bases, with 17 bases left between them. CDR3 amino acids: CASSLSGEMSTEAFF. The CDR3 DNA reads as TGCGCCAGCAGCCTGTCGGGGGAGATGAGCACTGAAGCTTTCTTT.

The CDR3 spells CASSLSSRRIRYGYTF. In nucleotides, the CDR3 is TGTGCCAGCAGTTTATCCTCCCGGCGGATCCGCTATGGCTACACCTTC. The chain is built from TRBV28 and TRBJ1-2; D gene unclear. Germline CDR1 is MDHEN and CDR2 is SYDVKM. CDR3 length: 16 residues. Trimming took off 1 base at V and 4 bases at J, with 16 bases between the two ends.

V usage is TRBV6-4 and J usage is TRBJ2-2, with unresolved D. CDR1 and CDR2 from the germline V gene are MRHNA and SNTAGT. CDR3 length: 14 residues. V was shortened by 6 bases and J by 0 bases, with 8 bases between the two germline ends. This CDR3 is CASSLTPNTGELFF. In nucleotides, the CDR3 is TGTGCCAGCAGCCTCACACCGAACACCGGGGAGCTGTTTTTT.

The chain couples TRBV4-2 to TRBJ2-1; 11 positions match TRBD2. V lost 0 bases to trimming and J lost 7 bases; unmatched junction nucleotides: 5. The germline gives CDR1 LGHNA, CDR2 YNFKEQ. This CDR3 contains 16 residues. The DNA of the CDR3 is TGTGCCAGCAGCCAAGATCGGCTAGCGGGAGGAAATGAGCAGTTCTTC. Protein product: CASSQDRLAGGNEQFF.

The gene calls are TRBV2 and TRBJ1-1; D might be TRBD1 (5 bases). The CDR3 sequence is 12 residues long. The germline V gene has CDR1 SNHLY and CDR2 FYNNEI. The DNA for the CDR3 is TGTGCACCACCGTGGGGCATCACTGAAGCTTTCTTT. As protein: CAPPWGITEAFF.

In its sample, this clone was seen once. The chain is built from TRBV6-1 and TRBJ2-1; no definite D call. In germline, CDR1 is MNHNS, CDR2 SASEGT. This CDR3 has 17 residues. Between the trimmed V and J ends, which lost 0 bases and 2 bases, there was a span of 14 bases. The DNA for the CDR3 is TGTGCCAGCAGTGAAGCAAACTCGGTATTCCCCTACAATGAGCAGTTCTTC. Its protein is CASSEANSVFPYNEQFF.